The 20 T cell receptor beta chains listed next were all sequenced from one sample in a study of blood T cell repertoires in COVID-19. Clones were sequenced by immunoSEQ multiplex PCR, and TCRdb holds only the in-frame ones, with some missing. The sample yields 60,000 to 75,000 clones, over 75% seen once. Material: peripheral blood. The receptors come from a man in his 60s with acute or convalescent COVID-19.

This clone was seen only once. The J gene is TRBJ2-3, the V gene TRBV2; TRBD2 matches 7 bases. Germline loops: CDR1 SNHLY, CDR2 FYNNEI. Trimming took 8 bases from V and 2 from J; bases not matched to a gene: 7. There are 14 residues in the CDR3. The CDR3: CASGASGHTDTQYF. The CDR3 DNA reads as TGTGCCAGCGGCGCTAGCGGTCACACAGATACGCAGTATTTT.

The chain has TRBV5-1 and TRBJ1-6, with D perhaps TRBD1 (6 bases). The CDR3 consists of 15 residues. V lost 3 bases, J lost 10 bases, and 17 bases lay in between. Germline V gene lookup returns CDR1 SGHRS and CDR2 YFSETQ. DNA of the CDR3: TGCGCCAGCAGCTCCGGGCAGGGGAGAGGGTCACCCCTCCACTTT. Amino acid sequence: CASSSGQGRGSPLHF.

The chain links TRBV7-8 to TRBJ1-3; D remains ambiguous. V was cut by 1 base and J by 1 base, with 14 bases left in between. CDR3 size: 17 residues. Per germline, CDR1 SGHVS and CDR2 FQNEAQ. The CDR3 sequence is CASSLVRLPVSGNTIYF. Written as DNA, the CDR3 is TGTGCCAGCAGCTTAGTAAGACTTCCAGTTTCTGGAAACACCATATATTTT. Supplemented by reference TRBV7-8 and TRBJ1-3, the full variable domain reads GAGVSQSPRYKVAKRGQDVALRCDPISGHVSLFWYQQALGQGPEFLTYFQNEAQLDKSGLPSDRFFAERPEGSVSTLKIQRTQQEDSAVYLCASSLVRLPVSGNTIYFGEGSWLTVV.

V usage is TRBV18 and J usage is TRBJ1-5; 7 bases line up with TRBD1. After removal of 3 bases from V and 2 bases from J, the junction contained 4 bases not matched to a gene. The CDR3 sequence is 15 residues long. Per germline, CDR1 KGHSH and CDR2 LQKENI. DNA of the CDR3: TGTGCCAGCTCACCGACAGGGACTCGCAATCAGCCCCAGCATTTT. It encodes CASSPTGTRNQPQHF.

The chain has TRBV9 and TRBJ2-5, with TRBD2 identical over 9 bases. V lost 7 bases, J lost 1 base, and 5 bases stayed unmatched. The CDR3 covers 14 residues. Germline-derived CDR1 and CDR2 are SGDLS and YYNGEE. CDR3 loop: CASGAGGPQETQYF. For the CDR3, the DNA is TGTGCCAGCGGGGCGGGGGGGCCCCAAGAGACCCAGTACTTC. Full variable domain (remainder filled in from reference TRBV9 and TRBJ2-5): DSGVTQTPKHLITATGQRVTLRCSPRSGDLSVYWYQQSLDQGLQFLIQYYNGEERAKGNILERFSAQQFPDLHSELNLSSLELGDSALYFCASGAGGPQETQYFGPGTRLLVL.

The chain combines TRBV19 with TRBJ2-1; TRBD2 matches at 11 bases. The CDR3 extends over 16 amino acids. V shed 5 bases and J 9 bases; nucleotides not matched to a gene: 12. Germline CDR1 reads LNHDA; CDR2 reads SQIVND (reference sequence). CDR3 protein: CASSLSSLAGGREQFF. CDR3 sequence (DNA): TGTGCCAGTAGTCTGAGTAGTCTAGCGGGGGGTCGTGAGCAGTTCTTC.

The CDR3 DNA follows: TGTGCCATCAGCTCGGGGACTGAAGCTTTCTTT. It encodes CAISSGTEAFF. The chain is built from TRBV10-3 and TRBJ1-1; D gene uncertain. Germline CDR1 is ENHRY and CDR2 is SYGVKD. The V gene lost 6 bases and the J gene lost 5 bases, with 7 bases spanning the gap. The CDR3 extends over 11 amino acids.

CDR3 nucleotide sequence: TGCGCCAGCAAACAGGGGCTAGGGGACACCGGGGAGCTGTTTTTT. This translates into CASKQGLGDTGELFF. V and J are TRBV4-3 and TRBJ2-2; TRBD1 agrees at 7 bases. The germline CDR1 and CDR2 sequences are LGHNA and YSLEER. This CDR3 contains 15 residues. V gave up 7 bases and J gave up 3 bases; unmatched junction bases: 8.

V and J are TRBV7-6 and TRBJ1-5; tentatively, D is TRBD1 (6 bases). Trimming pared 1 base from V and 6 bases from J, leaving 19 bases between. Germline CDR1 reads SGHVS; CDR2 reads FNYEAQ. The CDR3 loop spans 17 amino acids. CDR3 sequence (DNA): TGTGCCAGCAGCTTAGTAAGGGGCAGGGGAAGTGCTCAGCCCCAGCATTTT. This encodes CASSLVRGRGSAQPQHF.

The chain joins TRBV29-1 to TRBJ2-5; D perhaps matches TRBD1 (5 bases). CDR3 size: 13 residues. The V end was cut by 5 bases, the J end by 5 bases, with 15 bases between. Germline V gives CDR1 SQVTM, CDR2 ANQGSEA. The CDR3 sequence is CSVSIQGRETQYF. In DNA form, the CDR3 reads TGCAGCGTTTCCATCCAGGGAAGGGAGACCCAGTACTTC.

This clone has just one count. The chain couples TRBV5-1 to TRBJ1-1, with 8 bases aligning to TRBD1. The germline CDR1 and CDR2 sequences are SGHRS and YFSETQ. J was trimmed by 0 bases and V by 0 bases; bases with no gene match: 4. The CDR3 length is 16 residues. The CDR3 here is CASSLDRGSMNTEAFF. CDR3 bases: TGCGCCAGCAGCTTGGACAGGGGGAGCATGAACACTGAAGCTTTCTTT.

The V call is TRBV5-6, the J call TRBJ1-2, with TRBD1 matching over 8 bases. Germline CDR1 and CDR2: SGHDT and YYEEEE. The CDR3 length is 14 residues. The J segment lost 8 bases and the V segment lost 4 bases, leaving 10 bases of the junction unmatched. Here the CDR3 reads CASSRQGLSGGYTF. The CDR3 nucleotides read TGTGCCAGCAGCCGACAGGGGTTGTCCGGCGGCTACACCTTC. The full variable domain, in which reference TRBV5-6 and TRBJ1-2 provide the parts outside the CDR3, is DAGVTQSPTHLIKTRGQQVTLRCSPKSGHDTVSWYQQALGQGPQFIFQYYEEEERQRGNFPDRFSGHQFPNYSSELNVNALLLGDSALYLCASSRQGLSGGYTFGSGTRLTVV.

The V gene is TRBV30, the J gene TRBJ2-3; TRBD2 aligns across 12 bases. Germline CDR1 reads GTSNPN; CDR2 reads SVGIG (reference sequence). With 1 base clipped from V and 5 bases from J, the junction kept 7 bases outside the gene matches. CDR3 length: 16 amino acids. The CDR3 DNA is TGTGCCTGGAGTGGGATTCTAGCGGGGGGGCGAGATACGCAGTATTTT. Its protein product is CAWSGILAGGRDTQYF.

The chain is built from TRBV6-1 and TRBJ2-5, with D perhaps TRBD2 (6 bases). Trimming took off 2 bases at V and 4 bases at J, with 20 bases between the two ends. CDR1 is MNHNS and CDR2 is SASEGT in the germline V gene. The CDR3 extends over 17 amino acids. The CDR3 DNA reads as TGTGCCAGCAGTGAATCTTGGGGGGTAGGTCGAGGAGAGACCCAGTACTTC. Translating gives CASSESWGVGRGETQYF.

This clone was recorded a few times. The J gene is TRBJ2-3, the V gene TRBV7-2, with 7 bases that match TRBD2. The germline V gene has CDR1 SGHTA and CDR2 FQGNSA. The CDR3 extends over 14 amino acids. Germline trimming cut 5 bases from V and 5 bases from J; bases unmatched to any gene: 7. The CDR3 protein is CASSPRAGLDTQYF. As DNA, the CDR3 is TGTGCCAGCAGCCCACGAGCGGGGCTAGATACGCAGTATTTT. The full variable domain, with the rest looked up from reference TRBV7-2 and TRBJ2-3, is GAGVSQSPSNKVTEKGKDVELRCDPISGHTALYWYRQSLGQGLEFLIYFQGNSAPDKSGLPSDRFSAERTGGSVSTLTIQRTQQEDSAVYLCASSPRAGLDTQYFGPGTRLTVL.

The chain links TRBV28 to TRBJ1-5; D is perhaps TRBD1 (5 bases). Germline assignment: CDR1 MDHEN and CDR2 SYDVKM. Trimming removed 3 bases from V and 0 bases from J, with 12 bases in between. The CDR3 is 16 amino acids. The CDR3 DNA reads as TGTGCCAGCAGTTTCGGCAGGGTTTATAGCAATCAGCCCCAGCATTTT. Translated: CASSFGRVYSNQPQHF. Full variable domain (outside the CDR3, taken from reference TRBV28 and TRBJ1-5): DVKVTQSSRYLVKRTGEKVFLECVQDMDHENMFWYRQDPGLGLRLIYFSYDVKMKEKGDIPEGYSVSREKKERFSLILESASTNQTSMYLCASSFGRVYSNQPQHFGDGTRLSIL.

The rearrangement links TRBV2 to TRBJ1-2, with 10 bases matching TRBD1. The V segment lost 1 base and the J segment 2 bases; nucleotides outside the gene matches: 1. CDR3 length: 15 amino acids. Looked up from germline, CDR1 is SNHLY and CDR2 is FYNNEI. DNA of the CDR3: TGTGCCAGCAGTGAAGGGACAGGGGGAAACTATGGCTACACCTTC. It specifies CASSEGTGGNYGYTF.

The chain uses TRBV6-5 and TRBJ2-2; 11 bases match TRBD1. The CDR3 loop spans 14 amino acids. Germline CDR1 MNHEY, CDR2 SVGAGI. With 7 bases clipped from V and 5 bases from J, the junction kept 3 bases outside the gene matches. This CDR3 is CASIGTGGTGELFF. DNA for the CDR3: TGTGCCAGCATTGGGACAGGGGGGACCGGGGAGCTGTTTTTT.

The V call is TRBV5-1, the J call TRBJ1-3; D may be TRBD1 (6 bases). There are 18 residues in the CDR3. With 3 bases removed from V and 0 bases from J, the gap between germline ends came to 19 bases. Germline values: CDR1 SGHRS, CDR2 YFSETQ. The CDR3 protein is CASSWEGGNSVSGNTIYF. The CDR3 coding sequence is TGCGCCAGCAGCTGGGAGGGGGGGAACTCAGTCTCTGGAAACACCATATATTTT.

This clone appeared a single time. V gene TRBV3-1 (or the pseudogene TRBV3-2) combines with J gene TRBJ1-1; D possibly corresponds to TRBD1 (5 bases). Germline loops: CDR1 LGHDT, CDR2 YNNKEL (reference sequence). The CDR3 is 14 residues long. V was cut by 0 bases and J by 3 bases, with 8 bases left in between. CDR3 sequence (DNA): TGTGCCAGCAGCCAAGAATGGGGGGACACTGAAGCTTTCTTT. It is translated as CASSQEWGDTEAFF.